This entry is about one T cell receptor (beta chain). Its antigen is still unknown. This sample is part of a study of Graves' ophthalmopathy and Graves' hyperthyroidism. Turning to the study itself: Before any treatment was given, at initial diagnosis, peripheral blood was collected.

From germline, CDR1 is MNHNS and CDR2 SASEGT. Trimming left V 0 bases short and J 8 bases short, with 10 bases between. This CDR3 has 13 amino acids. General study points: Both an approximately 68% sensitivity and an approximately 72% specificity characterized the model's predictions of ophthalmopathy progression.

TCR beta CDR3 amplification used RNA transcripts. Amplification began with first-round RT-PCR using HTBI primers, then second-round multiplex PCR was performed. TCRdb independently ran MiXCR on the multiplex PCR reads; one entry per CDR3 protein. Seen here are about half a million distinct CDR3 sequences, approximately 14% observed once, and the top ten hold 8% to 10%. Ophthalmopathy donors showed moderate-to-severe activity, CAS ≥3, NOSPECS ≥4 and a duration under 3 months. What was sequenced was blood. The J gene is TRBJ1-2, the V gene TRBV6-1; D remains ambiguous. This clonotype originated in a woman aged 25 to 39 with Graves' ophthalmopathy. CDR3 DNA sequence: TGTGCCAGCAGTGAAGCGTGGATCCTAGGCTACACCTTC. Residues: CASSEAWILGYTF.